The next 10 T cell receptor beta chains were all read from a single sample in a study of OX40 agonist ivuxolimab in advanced cancers. Profiling relied on immunoSEQ multiplex PCR, and the TCRdb table lists in-frame clones only, not all of them. The sample holds about 98,000 clones, 85% to 95% seen once. The sample in question was CD4+ or CD8+ T cells sorted from blood, obtained in a trial of the OX40 agonist ivuxolimab. The receptors here all came from an adult with an advanced solid tumor such as melanoma, head and neck, liver or kidney cancer.

This clone turned up a few times. V gene TRBV30 combines with J gene TRBJ2-1; a weak D match, TRBD2 (6 bases). Trimming removed 0 bases from V and 7 bases from J, with 19 bases in between. This CDR3 region has 16 residues. Germline CDR1 reads GTSNPN; CDR2 reads SVGIG (reference sequence). CDR3 residues: CAWSVLAGWGGNEQFF. CDR3 DNA: TGTGCCTGGAGTGTACTTGCGGGATGGGGTGGGAATGAGCAGTTCTTC.

V and J are TRBV6-5 and TRBJ2-7, with 9 bases matching TRBD2. CDR1 is MNHEY, CDR2 SVGAGI, per germline. The CDR3 is 13 amino acids. Trimming cost V 5 bases and J 7 bases; bases outside gene matches: 6. DNA for the CDR3: TGTGCCAGCAGTGAAGCGGGGGGTCGTGAGCAGTACGTC. Encoded protein: CASSEAGGREQYV.

CDR3 in amino acids: CASSYWSTGGNTEAFF. The CDR3 region has the DNA TGTGCCAGCAGTTATTGGTCGACAGGGGGGAACACTGAAGCTTTCTTT. The chain recombines TRBV6-6 with TRBJ1-1; 9 bases are a match to TRBD1. The germline gives CDR1 MNHNY, CDR2 SVGAGI (reference sequence). With V trimmed by 3 bases and J by 1 base, 6 bases remained unmatched. The CDR3 is 16 amino acids.

V usage is TRBV7-2 and J usage is TRBJ2-1, with 8 positions matching TRBD2. With 8 bases clipped from V and 8 bases from J, the junction kept 14 bases outside the gene matches. The CDR3 has 15 residues. Germline V gene data show CDR1 as SGHTA and CDR2 as FQGNSA. DNA for the CDR3: TGTGCCAGCGCGGTTACTAGCGGAATGAGGGATGAGCAGTTCTTC. Translated, it gives CASAVTSGMRDEQFF.

J is TRBJ2-5 and V is TRBV7-2; the D is unclear. V lost 1 base, J lost 2 bases, and 5 bases lay in between. This CDR3 is 13 amino acids long. Germline loops: CDR1 SGHTA, CDR2 FQGNSA. CDR3 DNA: TGTGCCAGCAGCTTAGTACAGCAAGAGACCCAGTACTTC. As protein: CASSLVQQETQYF.

The chain employs TRBV7-2 and TRBJ1-5, with D possibly being TRBD1 (5 bases). The CDR3 covers 15 residues. The germline gives CDR1 SGHTA, CDR2 FQGNSA. Between the trimmed V and J ends, which lost 2 bases and 3 bases, there was a span of 11 bases. The CDR3 sequence is CASSLNGATNQPQHF. Here the CDR3 DNA reads TGTGCCAGCAGCTTAAACGGGGCGACCAATCAGCCCCAGCATTTT.

This rearrangement joins TRBV30 to TRBJ2-1; TRBD2 matches at 7 bases. The V gene end was trimmed by 5 bases and the J gene end by 5 bases; junction bases not matched to a gene: 12. Germline CDR1 and CDR2: GTSNPN and SVGIG (reference sequence). The CDR3 contains 15 residues. The CDR3 protein is CAWAAGLAADNEQFF. In DNA, the CDR3 is TGTGCCTGGGCTGCTGGTCTAGCGGCGGACAATGAGCAGTTCTTC.

The genes are TRBV6-1 and TRBJ1-3; D gene unclear. This CDR3 comprises 14 residues. Germline V gene sequence: CDR1 MNHNS, CDR2 SASEGT. V lost 4 bases and J lost 2, with 9 bases in between. CDR3 bases: TGTGCCAGCAGTGTCGCTGGGACTGGAAACACCATATATTTT. This encodes CASSVAGTGNTIYF.

This rearrangement joins TRBV10-3 to TRBJ2-3, with D possibly matching TRBD2 (7 bases). This CDR3 spans 16 amino acids. The germline V gene encodes CDR1 ENHRY and CDR2 SYGVKD. The V gene lost 6 bases and the J gene lost 4 bases, with 20 bases spanning the gap. CDR3 region: CAISRGLTGGSDTQYF. CDR3 nucleotides: TGTGCCATCAGCCGGGGCCTCACGGGGGGCTCAGATACGCAGTATTTT.

This chain connects TRBV28 to TRBJ2-1, with D tentatively TRBD1 (6 bases). Trimming took off 3 bases at V and 9 bases at J, with 12 bases between the two ends. Germline V gene data show CDR1 as MDHEN and CDR2 as SYDVKM. The CDR3 extends over 13 amino acids. CDR3 nucleotides: TGTGCCAGCAGTTTGGGGGCGGTTGGTGAGCAGTTCTTC. Residues: CASSLGAVGEQFF. Combining the CDR3 with reference TRBV28 and TRBJ2-1 gives the whole variable domain DVKVTQSSRYLVKRTGEKVFLECVQDMDHENMFWYRQDPGLGLRLIYFSYDVKMKEKGDIPEGYSVSREKKERFSLILESASTNQTSMYLCASSLGAVGEQFFGPGTRLTVL.